The rows below give T cell receptor beta chains drawn from one sample of a study of blood T cell repertoires in COVID-19. Method: immunoSEQ multiplex PCR; TCRdb's copy keeps in-frame clones and lacks some. The sample holds 60,000 to 75,000 clones, 87% seen once. Sequenced material: peripheral blood. These receptors all stem from a man over 45 with active COVID-19. Each CDR3 is given with its conserved first and last residue. Each record gives: V gene, D gene, CDR3 protein. A D gene is named only where the DNA matches it firmly.

>TRBV7-2|TRBD2
CASSLGTSGPRTDTQYF
>TRBV4-2|NA
CASSQDVTGSRNEKLFF
>TRBV3-1/TRBV3-2|TRBD2
CASSRYSRTSTYEQYF
>TRBV5-1|NA
CASSLSRSPTDTQYF
>TRBV6-1|TRBD1
CASSEPGQGDSEKLFF
>TRBV27|NA
CATLGEYEQYF
>TRBV6-1|TRBD1
CASSEVPGQRNEAFF
>TRBV7-9|TRBD2
CASSPGGTDGEQFF
>TRBV5-1|NA
CASSHNQGYEQYF
>TRBV5-4|TRBD1
CASSFPGQGALGYTF
>TRBV30|TRBD1
CAWSPPAGTGVYYGYTF
>TRBV2|TRBD1
CASSAWDRGLHNEQFF
>TRBV3-1/TRBV3-2|TRBD1
CASSLRDRANTEAFF
>TRBV5-1|TRBD1
CASSRTGQTTDTQYF
>TRBV6-2/TRBV6-3|NA
CASSWGGQTNTEAFF
>TRBV21-1|NA
CASSKMWFGTEHQPQHF
>TRBV7-9|TRBD1
CASSFGQGLTNEQFF
>TRBV5-1|NA
CASSPVSGLHEQYF
>TRBV3-1/TRBV3-2|TRBD2
CASSRTSGGEDEQFF
>TRBV7-3|TRBD1
CASSRDSMGEQYF
>TRBV6-2/TRBV6-3|NA
CASSYQGLTDTQYF
>TRBV7-2|TRBD1
CASSSQGTVYNSPLHF